Listed here are 10 T cell receptor beta chains from one sample, sequenced in a study of identical twins. Each CDR3 protein gets one entry after TCRdb re-called the 5' RACE reads with MiXCR. Among approximately 280,000 distinct CDR3 sequences listed, about 8.3% were seen once. A further study also used this sample, focusing on yellow fever vaccine responses in identical twins.

The source material was memory (CD45RO+) T cells sorted from blood. These receptors were obtained from a woman under 30 in good health.

This clonotype appeared a few times. This rearrangement joins TRBV6-4 to TRBJ2-2, with 8 bases identical to TRBD2. V lost 0 bases and J lost 5; bases outside the gene matches: 2. This CDR3 has 15 residues. Germline values: CDR1 MRHNA, CDR2 SNTAGT. In DNA, the CDR3 is TGTGCCAGCAGTGACTCTAGCGGGATTACCGGGGAGCTGTTTTTT. Protein product: CASSDSSGITGELFF.

This clonotype has a handful of counts. Here the CDR3 reads CSATPGTDSTDTQYF. CDR3 in DNA: TGCAGTGCTACCCCCGGGACAGATAGCACAGATACGCAGTATTTT. The chain combines TRBV20-1 with TRBJ2-3, with 7 positions matching TRBD1. Germline trimming cut 4 bases from V and 0 bases from J; bases unmatched to any gene: 7. The CDR3 is 15 residues long. Germline CDR1 DFQATT, CDR2 SNEGSKA (reference sequence).

This clonotype was observed a few times. Here the CDR3 DNA reads TGTGCCACCAGCAGAGATCCGGGTACTGGAAACACCATATATTTT. This codes for CATSRDPGTGNTIYF. The V and J genes are TRBV15 and TRBJ1-3; no firm D call. The CDR3 covers 15 residues. CDR1 and CDR2 (germline): LNHNV, YYDKDF (reference sequence). Trimming stripped 0 bases from V and 2 bases from J, with 8 bases between.

Ten or more counts support this clonotype. J is TRBJ2-1 and V is TRBV10-3; the match to TRBD2 covers 8 bases. CDR1 is ENHRY and CDR2 is SYGVKD in the germline V gene. V dropped 2 bases and J dropped 5; count of bases not matched to a gene: 11. The CDR3 contains 17 residues. The CDR3 bases are TGTGCCATCAGTGAGGTTCTGTCGGGAGGGGTGAACAATGAGCAGTTCTTC. Amino acid sequence: CAISEVLSGGVNNEQFF.

A few counts support this clonotype. This rearrangement joins TRBV24-1 to TRBJ2-1; 7 bases match TRBD2. From germline, CDR1 is KGHDR and CDR2 SFDVKD. The ends lost 7 bases at V and 7 bases at J; junction bases unmatched: 6. This CDR3 has 13 residues. CDR3 residues: CATRGGGWNEQFF. The CDR3 nucleotides read TGTGCCACCAGGGGGGGGGGATGGAATGAGCAGTTCTTC.

There are many counts of this clonotype. J is TRBJ2-7 and V is TRBV18; D may be TRBD2 (5 bases). The CDR3 is made up of 13 amino acids. CDR1 KGHSH and CDR2 LQKENI come from the germline V gene. CDR3 in amino acids: CASSHKIRTRHHV. CDR3 sequence (DNA): TGTGCCAGCTCACACAAAATTAGGACTCGTCATCATGTC.

This clonotype has just a few counts. The V call is TRBV10-3, the J call TRBJ1-6; perhaps TRBD1 as D (5 bases). This CDR3 is built from 13 residues. V lost 10 bases and J lost 2, with 9 bases in between. The germline V gene has CDR1 ENHRY and CDR2 SYGVKD. The CDR3 here is CATTTAYNSPLHF. DNA for the CDR3: TGTGCCACAACGACAGCCTATAATTCACCCCTCCACTTT.

The CDR3 DNA is TGTGCCAGCAGTTCCCCGGACTCCACGGGTAATGAGCAGTTCTTC. Translation gives CASSSPDSTGNEQFF. The V gene is TRBV12-3 or TRBV12-4, the J gene TRBJ2-1; perhaps TRBD2 as D (5 bases). CDR3 length: 15 residues. Trimming took 4 bases from V and 7 from J, leaving 17 bases between them.

This clonotype was detected a few times. This chain joins TRBV12-3 or TRBV12-4 and TRBJ2-1, with 8 bases aligning to TRBD1. The CDR3 length is 16 residues. J gave up 7 bases and V 4 bases, and 12 bases lay outside the gene matches. The CDR3 DNA is TGTGCCAGCAGTTCAGGGGGCTATGGTATCGGGAATGAGCAGTTCTTC. This gives the protein CASSSGGYGIGNEQFF.

This clonotype was observed many times. This chain joins TRBV28 and TRBJ2-3, with 9 bases fitting TRBD1. The CDR3 loop spans 17 amino acids. From germline, CDR1 is MDHEN and CDR2 SYDVKM. J was trimmed by 3 bases and V by 6 bases; bases with no gene match: 13. The CDR3 DNA reads TGTGCCAGCAGCTTTACCCCTGGGACAGGGAGGACAGATACGCAGTATTTT. It translates to CASSFTPGTGRTDTQYF.